This entry is about one T cell receptor (beta chain). Here the CDR3 omits its conserved ending phenylalanine or tryptophan, so a read error is the likely source. The DNA is omitted, as the CDR3 cannot be located on it reliably, and the CDR3 follows TCRdb's listing. Germline loops: CDR1 SGHAT, CDR2 FQNNGV. The CDR3 numbers 15 amino acids, ends counted. Total RNA and DNA came together from roughly 20-30 mg of bulk tissue without cell sorting. The data are from a study of tumor-infiltrating lymphocytes in primary liver carcinoma. Study information: Participating patients were men and women between 30 and 69 years old.

From approximately 490 ng total RNA, TCR beta cDNA was generated with a primer in the constant region. TCR beta libraries came from three nested multiplex PCR rounds using slightly modified ARM-PCR. The first two PCR rounds used TRBV1-TRBV30 primers with a Cbeta primer, roughly 10 cycles each. Using its own MiXCR run on the multiplex PCR reads, TCRdb lists one record per CDR3 protein. This sample has 25,000 to 35,000 distinct CDR3 sequences, with 70% to 80% found just once. The sample comprised liver tumor tissue from sampling region 3. Stated subset: tumor region T3, left-lateral pole. This sequence originates from a young woman with primary liver carcinoma and hepatitis B virus infection. This chain uses TRBV11-2 with TRBJ2-2; the table assigns TRBD2, which was not confirmed against the DNA. This CDR3 reads CASIPLQGPTGELFY.